A single sample gave rise to the 3 T cell receptor beta chains below, sequenced in a study of T cell responses to AZD1222 COVID-19 vaccine listed by TCRdb under 2021. This sample's time point label indicates: about 28 days (+/-7) after the second vaccine dose. Library construction relied on the immunoSEQ multiplex PCR assay. TCRdb provides this immuneACCESS table in a form limited to in-frame rearrangements. Some clones are lacking; in checked studies, under half of them reflect an unresolved V gene, and why the rest are absent is not known. This sample holds approximately 150,000 clones; roughly 91% were observed only once. The biggest ten clones account for 5% to 6.5% of the sample. This sample comprised peripheral blood, obtained 28 days after the second AZD1222 dose. Receptor source: an adult who received the AZD1222 COVID-19 vaccine.

This clone was recorded once. This rearrangement joins TRBV7-2 to TRBJ1-5, with D uncertain. CDR3 length: 14 amino acids. Germline V CDR1 and CDR2: SGHTA, FQGNSA. V was cut by 3 bases and J by 0 bases, with 6 bases left in between. The CDR3 region is CASSFGDSNQPQHF. The CDR3 DNA is TGTGCCAGCAGCTTCGGGGATAGCAATCAGCCCCAGCATTTT.

The chain employs TRBV2 and TRBJ1-5, with D perhaps TRBD1 (6 bases). Trimming pared 6 bases from V and 8 bases from J, leaving 11 bases between. The germline V gene has CDR1 SNHLY and CDR2 FYNNEI. The CDR3 extends over 12 amino acids. In DNA form, the CDR3 reads TGTGCCAGCAGCCGGGACATGGAGCCCCAGCATTTT. Translating gives CASSRDMEPQHF.

This chain links TRBV5-1 with TRBJ2-7; D is undetermined. Germline V CDR1 and CDR2: SGHRS, YFSETQ. V was pared by 0 bases and J by 1 base, with 5 bases between. CDR3 length: 13 amino acids. The CDR3 loop reads CASSLGASYEQYF. CDR3 DNA: TGCGCCAGCAGCTTGGGTGCTTCCTACGAGCAGTACTTC.